Below, 25 T cell receptor beta chains from the same sample are listed, as sequenced in a study of T cell repertoires in cytomegalovirus infection. From the reads, TCRdb called clonotypes with MiXCR, one entry per CDR3 protein. The sample has roughly 250,000 distinct CDR3 sequences, under 25% seen once. The sequencing input was CD8+ T cells from PBMCs. These receptors were taken from a human donor in good health (CMV status not recorded). Some clones in this sample may be carry-over from other donors' samples.

This clonotype was counted at least ten times. The chain recombines TRBV5-6 with TRBJ1-2; D gene uncertain. V was cut by 3 bases and J by 5 bases, with 17 bases left in between. The CDR3 spans 15 residues. Germline V gene data show CDR1 as SGHDT and CDR2 as YYEEEE. The CDR3 sequence: CASSWKDRLPYGYTF. CDR3 DNA sequence: TGTGCCAGCAGCTGGAAGGATCGACTCCCTTATGGCTACACCTTC. Supplemented by reference TRBV5-6 and TRBJ1-2, the full variable domain reads DAGVTQSPTHLIKTRGQQVTLRCSPKSGHDTVSWYQQALGQGPQFIFQYYEEEERQRGNFPDRFSGHQFPNYSSELNVNALLLGDSALYLCASSWKDRLPYGYTFGSGTRLTVV.

This clonotype was counted a few times. The chain combines TRBV6-5 with TRBJ1-2; 7 bases match TRBD1. Germline V lookup: CDR1 MNHEY, CDR2 SVGAGI. The trim removed 2 bases at V and 10 bases at J, leaving 7 bases unmatched. The CDR3 runs 13 residues. In nucleotides, the CDR3 is TGTGCCAGCAGTTACCCCGGGACAGCGGACTACACCTTC. Translated: CASSYPGTADYTF.

This clonotype occurred many times. The genes are TRBV28 and TRBJ2-7; D unresolved. Germline V CDR1 and CDR2: MDHEN, SYDVKM. Trimming took 2 bases from V and 7 from J, leaving 9 bases between them. The CDR3 consists of 12 residues. Here the CDR3 reads CASSLTRYEQYF. In nucleotides, the CDR3 is TGTGCCAGCAGTTTAACCCGGTATGAGCAGTACTTC.

This chain joins TRBV20-1 and TRBJ2-7; D is uncertain. The ends were cut back, 3 bases at V and 5 bases at J, with 8 bases in the middle. This CDR3 has 11 residues. Per the germline V gene, CDR1 is DFQATT and CDR2 is SNEGSKA (reference sequence). The CDR3 reads CSASWGHEQYF. For the CDR3, the DNA is TGCAGTGCTAGTTGGGGTCACGAGCAGTACTTC.

This clonotype was found a few times. The genes are TRBV29-1 and TRBJ2-7, with D possibly TRBD2 on 6 matching bases. Trimming stripped 7 bases from V and 6 bases from J, with 13 bases between. Germline-derived CDR1 and CDR2 are SQVTM and ANQGSEA. The CDR3 is made up of 11 amino acids. The CDR3 region is CSGSNGGEQYF. CDR3 in DNA: TGCAGCGGATCAAACGGGGGCGAGCAGTACTTC.

This clonotype was seen at least ten times. The chain is built from TRBV7-2 and TRBJ2-7; 9 bases map to TRBD2. This CDR3 is built from 15 residues. J lost 0 bases, V lost 5 bases, and 5 bases had no gene match. Germline CDR1 and CDR2: SGHTA and FQGNSA. CDR3 protein: CASSASGGNSYEQYF. The CDR3 nucleotides are TGTGCCAGCAGCGCCAGCGGGGGGAACTCCTACGAGCAGTACTTC.

This clonotype occurred a few times. The rearrangement uses TRBV20-1 and TRBJ2-7; no clear D gene. The CDR3 runs 13 residues. CDR1 is DFQATT and CDR2 is SNEGSKA in the germline V gene (reference sequence). The germline V and J ends were trimmed by 3 bases and 0 bases, with 9 bases remaining between them. CDR3 amino acids: CSASRQDSYEQYF. The CDR3, as DNA: TGCAGTGCTAGTCGGCAGGACTCCTACGAGCAGTACTTC.

V is TRBV4-1 and J is TRBJ2-7; 14 nucleotides align to TRBD2. The CDR3 length is 15 residues. Unmatched junction bases numbered 0, after V lost 3 bases and J lost 2 bases. CDR1 MGHRA and CDR2 YSYEKL come from the germline V gene. The CDR3 here is CASSQGLAGAYEQYF. In DNA, the CDR3 is TGCGCCAGCAGCCAGGGACTAGCGGGGGCCTACGAGCAGTACTTC.

Details on this clonotype: A much larger clonotype is one base distant, so this may be a read error. The chain carries TRBV28 and TRBJ1-6; 7 nucleotides align to TRBD1. Per the germline V gene, CDR1 is MDHEN and CDR2 is SYDVKM. After removal of 6 bases from V and 3 bases from J, the junction contained 5 bases not matched to a gene. The CDR3 is 15 amino acids. This chain's CDR3 is CASRPGQHYNSPLHF. The DNA of the CDR3 is TGTGCCAGCAGACCGGGACAGCACTATAATTCACCCCTCCACTTT.

The chain is built from TRBV27 and TRBJ1-1, with D uncertain. The CDR3 length is 15 residues. Trimming removed 3 bases from V and 1 base from J, with 12 bases in between. Germline V gives CDR1 MNHEY, CDR2 SMNVEV (reference sequence). The CDR3 here is CASSLSRLGNTEAFF. The CDR3 DNA reads as TGTGCCAGCAGTTTGTCTAGACTAGGGAACACTGAAGCTTTCTTT.

The chain has TRBV14 and TRBJ1-1; D is undetermined. Trimming removed 0 bases at V and 7 bases at J, with 12 bases between. Germline lookup yields CDR1 SGHDN and CDR2 FVKESK. This CDR3 has 14 residues. The CDR3 DNA sequence: TGTGCCAGCAGCCAAGATCGGGGTTTTGGTGAAGCTTTCTTT. This gives the protein CASSQDRGFGEAFF.

The V gene is TRBV27, the J gene TRBJ2-1; D call uncertain. Germline V lookup: CDR1 MNHEY, CDR2 SMNVEV (reference sequence). V dropped 5 bases and J dropped 8 bases, with 7 bases sitting between them. CDR3 size: 11 residues. CDR3 coding DNA: TGTGCCAGCAGTCCAGGTCATGAGCAGTTCTTC. It encodes CASSPGHEQFF.

CDR3 nucleotides: TGTGCCAGCAGCTTAGGCCCGGGGGCGGGCATCCAAGAGACCCAGTACTTC. Encoded protein: CASSLGPGAGIQETQYF. The genes are TRBV5-4 and TRBJ2-5, with D perhaps given as TRBD1 or TRBD2 (6 bases each). This CDR3 contains 17 residues. The V end lost 2 bases, the J end lost 1 base, and 18 bases lay between the germline ends. Germline lookup yields CDR1 SGHNT and CDR2 YYREEE (reference sequence). Together with reference TRBV5-4 and TRBJ2-5, the CDR3 gives the full variable domain: ETGVTQSPTHLIKTRGQQVTLRCSSQSGHNTVSWYQQALGQGPQFIFQYYREEENGRGNFPPRFSGLQFPNYSSELNVNALELDDSALYLCASSLGPGAGIQETQYFGPGTRLLVL.

A few counts support this clonotype. The rearrangement joins TRBV28 to TRBJ2-3; TRBD1 agrees at 7 bases. This CDR3 contains 13 residues. Germline CDR1 and CDR2: MDHEN and SYDVKM. V dropped 10 bases and J dropped 2; count of bases not matched to a gene: 6. CDR3 nucleotide sequence: TGTGCCACCGAGGGACAGTACACAGATACGCAGTATTTT. Its translation: CATEGQYTDTQYF.

This CDR3 is CASSPTSRDEQFF. Here the CDR3 DNA reads TGTGCCAGCTCACCAACTAGCCGGGATGAGCAGTTCTTC. The V gene is TRBV18, the J gene TRBJ2-1; D is perhaps TRBD2 (6 bases). Germline CDR1 is KGHSH and CDR2 is LQKENI. CDR3 size: 13 residues. V was pared by 2 bases and J by 8 bases, with 10 bases between.

In this sample, this clonotype turned up a few times. This chain links TRBV4-1 with TRBJ1-5; possibly TRBD1 for D (6 bases). CDR3 length equals 13 residues. V lost 5 bases and J 7 bases, leaving 12 bases between the germline ends. CDR1 and CDR2 from the germline V gene are MGHRA and YSYEKL. The chain's CDR3 is CASSSGHEQPQHF. DNA of the CDR3: TGCGCCAGCAGCTCGGGACATGAACAGCCCCAGCATTTT.

CDR3 amino acids: CASSGLIYEQYF. The CDR3 DNA is TGTGCCAGCAGTGGACTAATCTACGAGCAGTACTTC. This rearrangement joins TRBV6-1 to TRBJ2-7; tentatively, D is TRBD2 (5 bases). Germline V CDR1 and CDR2: MNHNS, SASEGT. The CDR3 sequence is 12 residues long. V was pared by 4 bases and J by 3 bases, with 7 bases between.

This clonotype was detected only a few times. A junction boundary mismatches the germline segment, possibly from a read error. J is TRBJ1-6 and V is TRBV20-1; a possible D gene is TRBD1 (6 bases). Germline V gene sequence: CDR1 DFQATT, CDR2 SNEGSKA (reference sequence). The CDR3 has 16 amino acids. DNA for the CDR3: TGCAGTGCCAGAGTGGGGGGCACCTCGGAGGATTCACCCCTCCACTTT. This encodes CSARVGGTSEDSPLHF.

V gene TRBV7-9 combines with J gene TRBJ2-1; maybe TRBD2 (7 bases). CDR3 length: 15 amino acids. V lost 5 bases and J 9 bases, leaving 20 bases between the germline ends. Germline CDR1 is SEHNR and CDR2 is FQNEAQ (reference sequence). The CDR3 protein is CASSPWGGAGSEQFF. DNA of the CDR3: TGTGCCAGCAGCCCGTGGGGGGGGGCCGGGAGTGAGCAGTTCTTC.

The chain employs TRBV15 and TRBJ1-4; the D is unclear. This CDR3 region has 16 residues. Per the germline V gene, CDR1 is LNHNV and CDR2 is YYDKDF (reference sequence). V was cut by 0 bases and J by 8 bases, with 16 bases left in between. The CDR3 sequence: CATSRDTSALREKLFF. The CDR3 DNA reads TGTGCCACCAGCAGAGATACGTCAGCCTTGAGAGAAAAACTGTTTTTT.

The chain carries TRBV6-8 and TRBJ2-7, with D tentatively TRBD1 (6 bases). V was clipped by 2 bases and J by 3 bases, with 11 bases between them. This CDR3 spans 14 amino acids. CDR1 is MNHGY and CDR2 is SAAAGT in the germline V gene. CDR3 in amino acids: CASSYPGQSYEQYF. The CDR3 bases are TGTGCCAGCAGTTACCCTGGACAGAGCTACGAGCAGTACTTC.

This clonotype came up a few times. The chain recombines TRBV6-6 with TRBJ1-1, with D possibly TRBD1 on 6 matching bases. The CDR3 has 16 amino acids. In germline, CDR1 is MNHNY, CDR2 SVGAGI (reference sequence). V lost 6 bases and J lost 0, with 17 bases in between. The chain's CDR3 is CASSSTRGLVNTEAFF. For the CDR3, the DNA is TGTGCCAGCAGCTCCACCCGGGGGCTTGTGAACACTGAAGCTTTCTTT.

This clonotype was seen a few times. The rearrangement links TRBV12-3 or TRBV12-4 to TRBJ1-5; D unclear. There are 15 residues in the CDR3. V gave up 5 bases and J gave up 3 bases, with 14 bases separating them. CDR3: CASSPLDGFNQPQHF. The CDR3 DNA is TGTGCCAGCAGTCCCCTGGACGGGTTCAATCAGCCCCAGCATTTT.

The rearrangement joins TRBV7-4 to TRBJ1-5; possibly TRBD1 for D (5 bases). The CDR3 has 16 residues. The germline V gene has CDR1 SGHVT and CDR2 SQSDAQ. Between the trimmed V and J ends, which lost 1 base and 2 bases, there was a span of 12 bases. The CDR3 protein is CASSLVEGGGNQPQHF. The CDR3 nucleotides read TGTGCCAGCAGCTTAGTGGAGGGAGGGGGCAATCAGCCCCAGCATTTT.

This clonotype was picked up a small number of times. The chain is built from TRBV14 and TRBJ2-1; 8 nucleotides align to TRBD1. The germline V gene encodes CDR1 SGHDN and CDR2 FVKESK. Germline trimming cut 10 bases from V and 8 bases from J; bases unmatched to any gene: 10. CDR3 length equals 13 residues. CDR3 sequence: CATSDRDGDEQFF. CDR3 bases: TGTGCCACTTCGGACAGGGATGGGGATGAGCAGTTCTTC.